Following are 2 T cell receptor beta chains from one sample sequenced in a study of OX40 agonist ivuxolimab in advanced cancers. TCRdb keeps only in-frame clones here, not all; method: immunoSEQ multiplex PCR. This sample yields about 78,000 clones, of which about four fifths are seen a single time; 0.4% to 0.5% belongs to the top ten. Sample: CD4+ or CD8+ T cells sorted from blood, taken in a trial of the OX40 agonist ivuxolimab. These receptors were obtained from an adult with an advanced solid tumor such as melanoma, head and neck, liver or kidney cancer.

This clone was counted a single time. The V gene is TRBV5-6, the J gene TRBJ1-4; 7 nucleotides agree with TRBD1. Germline CDR1 SGHDT, CDR2 YYEEEE. The ends lost 5 bases at V and 10 bases at J; junction bases unmatched: 14. This CDR3 has 15 residues. In DNA form, the CDR3 reads TGTGCCAGCAGTACAGAACAGGGGAGGCTCGGAAAACTGTTTTTT. It codes for CASSTEQGRLGKLFF. Variable domain in full (rest from reference TRBV5-6 and TRBJ1-4): DAGVTQSPTHLIKTRGQQVTLRCSPKSGHDTVSWYQQALGQGPQFIFQYYEEEERQRGNFPDRFSGHQFPNYSSELNVNALLLGDSALYLCASSTEQGRLGKLFFGSGTQLSVL.

The chain is built from TRBV6-5 and TRBJ1-6; no clear D gene. CDR1 and CDR2 (germline): MNHEY, SVGAGI. V was cut by 6 bases and J by 5 bases, with 14 bases left in between. The CDR3 extends over 15 amino acids. This CDR3 is CASSLQRLNNSPLHF. In DNA, the CDR3 is TGTGCCAGCAGCCTACAGCGTCTAAATAATTCACCCCTCCACTTT.